Following are 18 T cell receptor beta chains from one sample sequenced in a study of T cell changes during pregnancy in multiple sclerosis. The repertoire was sequenced with immunoSEQ multiplex PCR; TCRdb's copy has only in-frame clones and lacks some. Of around 55,000 clones listed, 90% to 95% are singletons. The specimen was CD8+ T cells from peripheral blood mononuclear cells, collected in the third trimester of pregnancy. The receptors stem from a female donor with multiple sclerosis, enrolled in a pregnancy study.

This rearrangement joins TRBV6-5 to TRBJ2-1, with TRBD2 as a possible D gene (5 bases). The CDR3 length is 14 residues. Germline V lookup: CDR1 MNHEY, CDR2 SVGAGI. Deletions cut 1 base from V and 8 bases from J, with 12 bases between. The CDR3 reads CASSYFLAGDEQFF. CDR3 nucleotides: TGTGCCAGCAGTTACTTTCTCGCCGGGGATGAGCAGTTCTTC.

The chain joins TRBV4-3 to TRBJ1-2, with 11 bases that match TRBD1. Germline V lookup: CDR1 LGHNA, CDR2 YSLEER. The V gene end was trimmed by 0 bases and the J gene end by 6 bases; junction bases not matched to a gene: 12. The CDR3 covers 18 residues. CDR3 in DNA: TGCGCCAGCAGCCAAGAAAGCGGGACAGGGGGGATCTTGGATGGCTACACCTTC. It codes for CASSQESGTGGILDGYTF.

The V gene is TRBV30, the J gene TRBJ1-2; 8 bases map to TRBD1. This CDR3 has 16 amino acids. Germline-derived CDR1 and CDR2 are GTSNPN and SVGIG (reference sequence). The V gene end was trimmed by 4 bases and the J gene end by 5 bases; junction bases not matched to a gene: 15. The CDR3 region is CAWTLRWAGGEYGYTF. The CDR3 DNA sequence: TGTGCCTGGACCCTGAGATGGGCAGGGGGCGAGTATGGCTACACCTTC. The full variable domain, in which reference TRBV30 and TRBJ1-2 provide the parts outside the CDR3, is SQTIHQWPATLVQPVGSPLSLECTVEGTSNPNLYWYRQAAGRGLQLLFYSVGIGQISSEVPQNLSASRPQDRQFILSSKKLLLSDSGFYLCAWTLRWAGGEYGYTFGSGTRLTVV.

The gene calls are TRBV5-1 and TRBJ2-1; 10 positions match TRBD2. Germline CDR1 reads SGHRS; CDR2 reads YFSETQ. The CDR3 spans 14 residues. V was pared by 4 bases and J by 7 bases, with 5 bases of the junction left unmatched. The CDR3 region has the DNA TGCGCCAGCAGCGTGACACTAGCGGGGAATGAGCAGTTCTTC. Amino acid sequence: CASSVTLAGNEQFF.

The genes are TRBV14 and TRBJ2-3; 7 bases line up with TRBD2. The length of the CDR3 is 15 residues. Germline lookup yields CDR1 SGHDN and CDR2 FVKESK. V lost 6 bases and J lost 5; bases outside the gene matches: 11. The CDR3 reads CASRTSGTRRDTQYF. Written as DNA, the CDR3 is TGTGCCAGCAGAACAAGCGGGACCCGCAGAGATACGCAGTATTTT.

V and J are TRBV6-1 and TRBJ2-3; TRBD1 matches 9 bases. CDR3 length: 18 amino acids. CDR1 is MNHNS and CDR2 is SASEGT in the germline V gene. Trimming cost V 4 bases and J 6 bases; bases outside gene matches: 17. CDR3 DNA sequence: TGTGCCAGCAGTGCCCCCGGGACAGGGCCGTCTAAATACGATACGCAGTATTTT. This sequence encodes CASSAPGTGPSKYDTQYF.

Ten or more counts support this clone. The chain uses TRBV27 and TRBJ2-1, with D possibly TRBD2 on 6 matching bases. The CDR3 is 14 amino acids. With 5 bases removed from V and 7 bases from J, the gap between germline ends came to 15 bases. Germline CDR1 is MNHEY and CDR2 is SMNVEV (reference sequence). CDR3 bases: TGTGCCAGCAGTCGCGGCGGAGGGAGGAATGAGCAGTTCTTC. Encoded protein: CASSRGGGRNEQFF.

This clone was picked up one time. V usage is TRBV9 and J usage is TRBJ2-7; D remains unclear. The ends were cut back, 0 bases at V and 1 base at J, with 8 bases in the middle. The V gene's germline CDR1 is SGDLS and CDR2 YYNGEE. The CDR3 is 14 amino acids. The CDR3 spells CASSVADTSYEQYF. DNA of the CDR3: TGTGCCAGCAGCGTAGCCGACACGTCCTACGAGCAGTACTTC.

The rearrangement links TRBV27 to TRBJ2-1, with TRBD2 matching over 10 bases. Trimming cost V 3 bases and J 2 bases; bases outside gene matches: 10. Germline CDR1 reads MNHEY; CDR2 reads SMNVEV (reference sequence). This CDR3 has 18 amino acids. The CDR3 loop is CASSFLLGTSATYNEQFF. CDR3 in DNA: TGTGCCAGCAGTTTCCTCCTTGGGACTAGCGCAACCTACAATGAGCAGTTCTTC.

The gene calls are TRBV4-1 and TRBJ2-7; 14 bases match TRBD2. Unmatched junction bases numbered 11, after V lost 1 base and J lost 3 bases. This CDR3 has 19 amino acids. From germline, CDR1 is MGHRA and CDR2 YSYEKL. CDR3 region: CASSQVVGTSGSRFYEQYF. CDR3 sequence (DNA): TGCGCCAGCAGCCAAGTGGTTGGGACTAGCGGGAGCAGATTCTACGAGCAGTACTTC.

The chain uses TRBV5-4 and TRBJ2-7; tentatively, D is TRBD2 (5 bases). Trimming pared 2 bases from V and 4 bases from J, leaving 7 bases between. The CDR3 is made up of 12 amino acids. From germline, CDR1 is SGHNT and CDR2 YYREEE (reference sequence). CDR3 residues: CASSFSGYEQYF. CDR3 in DNA: TGTGCCAGCAGCTTCTCGGGGTACGAGCAGTACTTC. The full variable domain, with the rest looked up from reference TRBV5-4 and TRBJ2-7, is ETGVTQSPTHLIKTRGQQVTLRCSSQSGHNTVSWYQQALGQGPQFIFQYYREEENGRGNFPPRFSGLQFPNYSSELNVNALELDDSALYLCASSFSGYEQYFGPGTRLTVT.

The genes are TRBV9 and TRBJ2-2, with D possibly matching TRBD1 (5 bases). Germline V gene sequence: CDR1 SGDLS, CDR2 YYNGEE. The CDR3 totals 14 residues. Trimming removed 3 bases from V and 6 bases from J, with 12 bases in between. DNA of the CDR3: TGTGCCAGCAGCGGCCCCTCAGGGTCCGGGGAGCTGTTTTTT. It codes for CASSGPSGSGELFF.

V gene TRBV7-8 combines with J gene TRBJ2-7; TRBD1 is a possible D gene (5 bases). CDR3 length equals 10 residues. Germline CDR1 is SGHVS and CDR2 is FQNEAQ. Trimming took 8 bases from V and 7 from J, leaving 9 bases between them. The CDR3 sequence: CASGSGEQYF. The CDR3 DNA follows: TGTGCCAGCGGTTCAGGGGAGCAGTACTTC.

This chain joins TRBV28 and TRBJ2-7; no reliable D call. Germline CDR1 is MDHEN and CDR2 is SYDVKM. The V gene lost 6 bases and the J gene lost 3 bases, with 12 bases spanning the gap. The CDR3 contains 13 residues. The CDR3 DNA sequence: TGTGCCAGCAGAAAACAGTTTCTCTACGAGCAGTACTTC. Amino acids: CASRKQFLYEQYF.

The V call is TRBV28, the J call TRBJ2-2; 8 bases are a match to TRBD1. Germline V lookup: CDR1 MDHEN, CDR2 SYDVKM. After removal of 3 bases from V and 3 bases from J, the junction contained 0 bases not matched to a gene. This CDR3 is built from 14 residues. CDR3 loop: CASSLTGDTGELFF. In nucleotides, the CDR3 is TGTGCCAGCAGTTTGACAGGGGACACCGGGGAGCTGTTTTTT. Complete variable domain (other parts from reference TRBV28 and TRBJ2-2): DVKVTQSSRYLVKRTGEKVFLECVQDMDHENMFWYRQDPGLGLRLIYFSYDVKMKEKGDIPEGYSVSREKKERFSLILESASTNQTSMYLCASSLTGDTGELFFGEGSRLTVL.

The chain combines TRBV27 with TRBJ2-7, with TRBD1 identical over 7 bases. The CDR3 runs 13 residues. J gave up 2 bases and V 7 bases, and 5 bases lay outside the gene matches. Germline assignment: CDR1 MNHEY and CDR2 SMNVEV (reference sequence). The CDR3 sequence: CASTGQAPYEQYF. The CDR3 DNA follows: TGTGCCAGCACCGGACAGGCCCCCTACGAGCAGTACTTC.

This clone was recorded only once. The CDR3 sequence is CASERDRGRETQYF. The CDR3 nucleotides are TGTGCCTCCGAAAGGGACAGGGGTCGCGAGACCCAGTACTTC. The chain carries TRBV30 and TRBJ2-5; 10 bases match TRBD1. V shed 7 bases and J 5 bases; nucleotides not matched to a gene: 10. Germline values: CDR1 GTSNPN, CDR2 SVGIG (reference sequence). CDR3 length: 14 amino acids.

The table lists this clone with a count of one. V and J are TRBV28 and TRBJ2-7, with 9 bases fitting TRBD2. The trim removed 8 bases at V and 5 bases at J, leaving 10 bases unmatched. CDR3 length: 14 amino acids. The germline CDR1 and CDR2 sequences are MDHEN and SYDVKM. The chain's CDR3 is CASLRGGVGHEQYF. CDR3 sequence (DNA): TGTGCCAGCCTGCGGGGGGGGGTGGGACACGAGCAGTACTTC.